This TCR beta chain was sequenced during a study of beta chain features in type 1 diabetes. Whole-study findings and limits: Sampled from patients, naive, central memory and Treg TCRB repertoires appeared more similar than those sampled from healthy donors.

All of the isolated RNA was reverse transcribed, so expressed TCRB transcripts were sequenced. Naive, central memory and regulatory T cell samples averaged approximately 3.8 million reads. Using immunoSEQ multiplex PCR, the repertoire was profiled, and TCRdb retains in-frame clones only, with some absent. The repertoire includes about 620,000 clones, 15% of them detected once, and about 0.086% sits in the top ten. The CDR3 totals 14 residues. J lost 3 bases, V lost 6 bases, and 6 bases had no gene match. The germline gives CDR1 ENHRY, CDR2 SYGVKD. About this clone itself: Antigen unknown.

This rearrangement joins TRBV10-3 to TRBJ1-2; 8 bases are a match to TRBD1. Sequencing used naive CD4+ T cells from blood. The clonotype was recovered from a man between 18 and 29 years old in good health. The CDR3 bases are TGTGCCATCAGGCCCGGGACAGGCGACTATGGCTACACCTTC. Protein product: CAIRPGTGDYGYTF.